This TCR beta chain emerged from a study of Ad26.COV2.S vaccination and SARS-CoV-2 variants. Treatment specified: 15 to 20 received Ad26.COV2.S at low or high dose, single or two shots; about 5 received placebo; per-sample allocation not given. The samples were gathered on day 63 after the first injection of vaccine or placebo. The data were produced by immunoSEQ multiplex PCR, yet TCRdb's version contains in-frame clones alone and is incomplete. The data hold about 400,000 clones, with around 91% observed a single time. The source of this sequence is a person aged 18 to 65 who received the Ad26.COV2.S COVID-19 vaccine or a placebo. This specimen consisted of peripheral blood, obtained in a trial of Ad26.COV2.S vaccine versus placebo.

CDR3 loop: CASSLRFGQGRSEQYF. The CDR3 DNA reads TGTGCCAGCAGTTTACGTTTCGGACAGGGTCGGAGCGAGCAGTACTTC. The chain carries TRBV27 and TRBJ2-7, with 8 bases fitting TRBD1. Germline CDR1 and CDR2: MNHEY and SMNVEV (reference sequence). The CDR3 totals 16 residues. V shed 2 bases and J 6 bases; nucleotides not matched to a gene: 12.